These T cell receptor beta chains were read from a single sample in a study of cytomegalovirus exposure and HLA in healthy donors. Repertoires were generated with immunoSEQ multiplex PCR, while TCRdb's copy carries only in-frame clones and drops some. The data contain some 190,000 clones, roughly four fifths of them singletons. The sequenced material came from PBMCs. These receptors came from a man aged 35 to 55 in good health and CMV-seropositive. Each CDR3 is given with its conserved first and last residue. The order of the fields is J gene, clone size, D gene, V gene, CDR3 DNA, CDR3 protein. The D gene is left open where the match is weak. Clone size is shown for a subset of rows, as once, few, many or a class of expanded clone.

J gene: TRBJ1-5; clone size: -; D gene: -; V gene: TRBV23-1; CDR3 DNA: TGCGCCAGCAGTCAATCGAGGCAGGGCGGTCAGCCCCAGCATTTT; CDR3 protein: CASSQSRQGGQPQHF
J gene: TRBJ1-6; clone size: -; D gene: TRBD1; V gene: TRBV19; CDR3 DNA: TGTGCCAGTAGTATCGCCCGGACAGGGGGCGGTTATAATTCACCCCTCCACTTT; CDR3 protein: CASSIARTGGGYNSPLHF
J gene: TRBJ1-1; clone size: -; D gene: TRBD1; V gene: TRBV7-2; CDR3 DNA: TGTGCCAGCAGCCAAGACAGGGGGCTGTGGACTGAAGCTTTCTTT; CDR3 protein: CASSQDRGLWTEAFF
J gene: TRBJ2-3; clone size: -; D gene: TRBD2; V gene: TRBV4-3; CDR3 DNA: TGCGCCAGCAGCCAAGATTGGGCTAGCGGGGGGAGCACAGATACGCAGTATTTT; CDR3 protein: CASSQDWASGGSTDTQYF
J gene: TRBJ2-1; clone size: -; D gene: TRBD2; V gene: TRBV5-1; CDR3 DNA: TGCGCCAGCAGCCTCGGGACTAGCGGGGTCAATGAGCAGTTCTTC; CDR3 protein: CASSLGTSGVNEQFF
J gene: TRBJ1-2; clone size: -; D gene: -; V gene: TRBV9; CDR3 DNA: TGTGCCAGCAGCGTAGTGTACGGTAACTATGGCTACACCTTC; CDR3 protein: CASSVVYGNYGYTF
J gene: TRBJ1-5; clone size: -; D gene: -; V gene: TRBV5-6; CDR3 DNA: TGTGCCAGCAGCCGCATGGACATGGGCCGGGATCAGCCCCAGCATTTT; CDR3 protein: CASSRMDMGRDQPQHF
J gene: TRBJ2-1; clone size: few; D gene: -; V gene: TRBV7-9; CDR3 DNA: TGTGCCAGCAGGGCCCGGGGCTCCTACAATGAGCAGTTCTTC; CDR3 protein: CASRARGSYNEQFF
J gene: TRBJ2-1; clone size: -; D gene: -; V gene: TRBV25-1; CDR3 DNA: TGTGCCAGCAGTGATGCCGGGAAGCCCTCCTACAATGAGCAGTTCTTC; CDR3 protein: CASSDAGKPSYNEQFF
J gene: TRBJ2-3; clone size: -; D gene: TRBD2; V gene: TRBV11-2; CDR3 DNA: TGTGCCAGCAGCTCTGAGGAGCGGGGGAGAACTACGCAGTATTTT; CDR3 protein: CASSSEERGRTTQYF
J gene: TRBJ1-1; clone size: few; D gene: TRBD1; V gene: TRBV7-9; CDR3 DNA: TGTGCCAGCAGCCTAGGGGACAGGCTTAACACTGAAGCTTTCTTT; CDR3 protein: CASSLGDRLNTEAFF
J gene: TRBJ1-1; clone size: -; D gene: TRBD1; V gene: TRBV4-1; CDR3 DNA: TGCGCCAGCAGCCAAGATCTACACGAGCGCGGACAGGGATCTGGTGAAGCTTTCTTT; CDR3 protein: CASSQDLHERGQGSGEAFF
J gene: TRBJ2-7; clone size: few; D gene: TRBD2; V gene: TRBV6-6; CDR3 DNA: TGTGCCAAAACACGGGGGGGATCCTACGAGCAGTACTTC; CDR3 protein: CAKTRGGSYEQYF
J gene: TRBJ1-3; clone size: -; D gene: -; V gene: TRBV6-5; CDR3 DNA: TGTGCCAGCAGTCCCAGGCATTCTGGAAACACCATATATTTT; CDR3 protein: CASSPRHSGNTIYF
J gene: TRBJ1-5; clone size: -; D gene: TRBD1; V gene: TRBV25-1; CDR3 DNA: TGTGCCAGCAGTGCGGGACAGGGAAGCAATCAGCCCCAGCATTTT; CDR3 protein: CASSAGQGSNQPQHF
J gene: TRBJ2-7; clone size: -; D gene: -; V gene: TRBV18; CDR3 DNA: TGTGCCAGCTCACCAGGCCAGGGTGGCGAGCAGTACTTC; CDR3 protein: CASSPGQGGEQYF
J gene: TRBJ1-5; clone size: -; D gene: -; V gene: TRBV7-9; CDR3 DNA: TGTGCCAGCAGCTTAGAATCTGGGGGCAGCAATCAGCCCCAGCATTTT; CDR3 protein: CASSLESGGSNQPQHF
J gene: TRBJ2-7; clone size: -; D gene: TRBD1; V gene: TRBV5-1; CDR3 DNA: TGCGCCAGCAGCTGGGGACAGGGTGAACTTTACGAGCAGTACTTC; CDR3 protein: CASSWGQGELYEQYF
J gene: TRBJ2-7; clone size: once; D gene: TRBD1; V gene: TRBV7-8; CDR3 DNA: TGTGCCAGCAGCTCACAGGGGTACGAGCAGTACTTC; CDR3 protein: CASSSQGYEQYF
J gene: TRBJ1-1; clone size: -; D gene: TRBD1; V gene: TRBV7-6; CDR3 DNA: TGTGCCAGCAGCCCAGGGGGCCGGAACACTGAAGCTTTCTTT; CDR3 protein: CASSPGGRNTEAFF
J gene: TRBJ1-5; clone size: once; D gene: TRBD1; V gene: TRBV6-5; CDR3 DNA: TGTGCCAGCAGTTACACGACAGGGGCCAATCAGCCCCAGCATTTT; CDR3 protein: CASSYTTGANQPQHF
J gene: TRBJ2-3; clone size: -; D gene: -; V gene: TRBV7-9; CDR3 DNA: TGTGCCAGCAGCCCCGACTCGTCGGCGCAGTATTTT; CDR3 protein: CASSPDSSAQYF
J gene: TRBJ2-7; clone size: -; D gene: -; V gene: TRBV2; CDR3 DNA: TGTGCCAGCAGTGAAGTCGGGAGCTCCTACGAGCAGTACTTC; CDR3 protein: CASSEVGSSYEQYF
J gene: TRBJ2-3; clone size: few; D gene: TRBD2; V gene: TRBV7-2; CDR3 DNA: TGTGCCAGCAGCGCTAATAGCGGGGCTGATACGCAGTATTTT; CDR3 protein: CASSANSGADTQYF
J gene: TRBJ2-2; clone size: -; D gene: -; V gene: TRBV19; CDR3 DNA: TGTGCCAGTAGAAGAGGGAACACCGGGGAGCTGTTTTTT; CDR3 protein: CASRRGNTGELFF
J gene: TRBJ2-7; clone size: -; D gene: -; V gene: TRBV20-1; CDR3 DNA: TGCAGTGCTCCGGGAGCCTACGAGCAGTACTTC; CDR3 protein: CSAPGAYEQYF
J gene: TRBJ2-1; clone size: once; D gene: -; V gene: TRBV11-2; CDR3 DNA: TGTGCCAGCAGCTTTGACGTGCCCCGGGGGTTGAATGAGCAGTTCTTC; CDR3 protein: CASSFDVPRGLNEQFF
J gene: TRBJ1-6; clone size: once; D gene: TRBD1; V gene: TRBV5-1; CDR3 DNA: TGCGCCAGCAGCGCCCGGGACAGGGGGCTCGCTTCACCCCTCCACTTT; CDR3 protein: CASSARDRGLASPLHF
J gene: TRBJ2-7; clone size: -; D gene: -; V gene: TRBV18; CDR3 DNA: TGTGCCAGCTCACCATCCCAGGGGGGACCCTACGAGCAGTACTTC; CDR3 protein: CASSPSQGGPYEQYF
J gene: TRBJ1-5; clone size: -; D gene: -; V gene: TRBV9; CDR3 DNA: TGTGCCAGCAGCGTGCCTTTAACAGGGCGGAATCAGCCCCAGCATTTT; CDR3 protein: CASSVPLTGRNQPQHF
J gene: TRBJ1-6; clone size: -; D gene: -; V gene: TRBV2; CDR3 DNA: TGTGCCAGCTACTTCCAGAGGAGTTCACCCCTCCACTTT; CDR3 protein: CASYFQRSSPLHF
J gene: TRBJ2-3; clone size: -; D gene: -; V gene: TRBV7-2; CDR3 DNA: TGTGCCAGCACCCAAGCGGGAGATACGCAGTATTTT; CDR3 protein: CASTQAGDTQYF
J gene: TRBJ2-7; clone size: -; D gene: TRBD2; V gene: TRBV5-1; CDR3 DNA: TGCGCCAGCAGCTTCCCCACTAGCGGGAAGGCTATTGACTACGAGCAGTACTTC; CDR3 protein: CASSFPTSGKAIDYEQYF
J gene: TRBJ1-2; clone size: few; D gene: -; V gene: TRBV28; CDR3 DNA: TGTGCCAGCAGTTTCTGGCAGGGCGGCTATGGCTACACCTTC; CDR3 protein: CASSFWQGGYGYTF
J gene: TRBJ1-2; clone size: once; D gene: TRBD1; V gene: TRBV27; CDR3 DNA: TGTGCCAGCAGTTTAGACAGGGCAGCTAACTATGGCTACACCTTC; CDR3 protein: CASSLDRAANYGYTF